This is a list of T cell receptor beta chains from one sample in a study of OX40 agonist ivuxolimab in advanced cancers. Only in-frame clones appear in the TCRdb table, and some are missing; sequencing was by immunoSEQ multiplex PCR. This sample has roughly 49,000 clones, with roughly 79% found just once. This specimen was CD4+ or CD8+ T cells sorted from blood, taken in a trial of the OX40 agonist ivuxolimab. The receptors come from an adult with an advanced solid tumor such as melanoma, head and neck, liver or kidney cancer. Both conserved end residues are part of each CDR3. The D gene is left open where the match is weak. Some rows mark clone size as missing; the rest say once, few, many or name a class of expanded clone.

TRBD1 TRBJ1-5 14 TRBV5-6 . TGTGCCAGCAGCTGGGACAGGTGGGATCAGCCCCAGCATTTT CASSWDRWDQPQHF
. TRBJ2-1 13 TRBV6-1 . TGTGCCAGCAGTCCGATTGGGGGGAATGAGCAGTTCTTC CASSPIGGNEQFF
TRBD2 TRBJ2-1 14 TRBV6-5 . TGTGCCAGCAATGGGGGGGGAGGGGACAATGAGCAGTTCTTC CASNGGGGDNEQFF
. TRBJ2-7 13 TRBV2 . TGTGCCAGCCTTCTTGGGTTGGGCTTCGAGCAGTACTTC CASLLGLGFEQYF
TRBD1 TRBJ2-2 13 TRBV6-5 . TGTGCCAGCAGTGGTACAGGGGCCGGGGAGCTGTTTTTT CASSGTGAGELFF
. TRBJ2-1 13 TRBV2 . TGTGCCAGCAGTGAAGCGGGAGGTGGTGAGCAGTTCTTC CASSEAGGGEQFF
. TRBJ1-1 12 TRBV30 . TGTGCCTGGAGTCTAGGTTTCACTGAAGCTTTCTTT CAWSLGFTEAFF
. TRBJ1-4 16 TRBV27 . TGTGCCAGCAGTTTGCTCCCGGGGGCGGATAATGAAAAACTGTTTTTT CASSLLPGADNEKLFF
. TRBJ1-5 14 TRBV19 . TGTGCCAGTAGTATAGGCCAGGGATATCAGCCCCAGCATTTT CASSIGQGYQPQHF
. TRBJ2-3 17 TRBV4-3 . TGCGCCAGCAGCCAAGAAAGGCGAAGGGGTTGGACAGATACGCAGTATTTT CASSQERRRGWTDTQYF
. TRBJ2-7 10 TRBV25-1 . TGTGCCAGCAGTGAGGGGCGGCAGTACTTC CASSEGRQYF
TRBD1 TRBJ2-7 13 TRBV5-1 . TGCGCCAGCAGCTTCAGGGGGACGGACGAGCAGTACTTC CASSFRGTDEQYF
. TRBJ1-4 14 TRBV27 . TGTGCCAGCAGTTACGGGGCTTCCAATGAAAAACTGTTTTTT CASSYGASNEKLFF
. TRBJ2-7 14 TRBV9 once TGTGCCTCTTCGCTTGGGGGAGACAGCTACGAGCAGTACTTC CASSLGGDSYEQYF
. TRBJ2-7 14 TRBV7-2 . TGTGCCAGCAGCTTTGGGGCAGGGTTCTACGAGCAGTACTTC CASSFGAGFYEQYF
TRBD2 TRBJ2-1 14 TRBV7-6 . TGTGCCAGCAGTTCGAGCGGGGTTTACAATGAGCAGTTCTTC CASSSSGVYNEQFF
TRBD1 TRBJ1-4 16 TRBV7-9 . TGTGCCAGCAGCTTGGAACTGACAGGGGGCGACGAAAAACTGTTTTTT CASSLELTGGDEKLFF
. TRBJ2-5 15 TRBV9 . TGTGCCAGCAGCTCCGACTCCGGAGGTTTGGAGACCCAGTACTTC CASSSDSGGLETQYF
TRBD2 TRBJ2-7 15 TRBV11-2 . TGTGCCAGCAGCTTTTCAGGCGGGAGCTCCTACGAGCAGTACTTC CASSFSGGSSYEQYF
TRBD1 TRBJ1-2 16 TRBV2 . TGTGCCAGCAGTAGCGCAACAGGGGGCCGGTTATATGGCTACACCTTC CASSSATGGRLYGYTF
. TRBJ1-5 17 TRBV7-8 once TGTGCCAGCAGCTTCCCTGGGTCAGCGGGTAAAAATCAGCCCCAGCATTTT CASSFPGSAGKNQPQHF
TRBD2 TRBJ2-7 16 TRBV4-3 once TGCGCCAGCAGCCAAGGTAGACTAGCGGGAGGTTGGGAGCAGTACTTC CASSQGRLAGGWEQYF
. TRBJ1-5 15 TRBV15 . TGTGCCACCAGCAGAGATCTAAGAGGGGATCAGCCCCAGCATTTT CATSRDLRGDQPQHF
. TRBJ2-2 15 TRBV7-6 . TGTGCCAGCACCCAGGGCGGGGGCAACACCGGGGAGCTGTTTTTT CASTQGGGNTGELFF
. TRBJ1-1 15 TRBV4-2 . TGTGCCAGCAGCCAAGAGACAGGAGGGAACACTGAAGCTTTCTTT CASSQETGGNTEAFF
. TRBJ1-2 11 TRBV7-9 . TGTGCCAGCAGCTCGAGTTATGGCTACACCTTC CASSSSYGYTF
. TRBJ1-2 15 TRBV10-1 . TGCGCCAGCAGTGAACCGACAGGCTTGGACTATGGCTACACCTTC CASSEPTGLDYGYTF
. TRBJ2-7 14 TRBV27 . TGTGCCAGCAGCGACTCAGGGAACTCCTACGAGCAGTACTTC CASSDSGNSYEQYF
. TRBJ1-1 13 TRBV7-8 . TGTGCCAGCAGCTCGGATACTGCGAATGAAGCTTTCTTT CASSSDTANEAFF
TRBD2 TRBJ2-1 12 TRBV6-5 . TGTGCCAGCACCCACGGGGGGGAGGAGCAGTTCTTC CASTHGGEEQFF
. TRBJ2-2 13 TRBV9 . TGTGCCAGCAGCGATGGGGGGACCGGGGAGCTGTTTTTT CASSDGGTGELFF
. TRBJ1-1 14 TRBV5-1 few TGCGCCAGCAGCTTGGAACAGGGTCTCACTGAAGCTTTCTTT CASSLEQGLTEAFF
. TRBJ2-3 11 TRBV7-9 . TGTGCCAGCAGGGAGGGGGATACGCAGTATTTT CASREGDTQYF
. TRBJ1-2 15 TRBV28 . TGTGCCAGCAGTTTAGAGCGAGTTTATGCCTATGGCTACACCTTC CASSLERVYAYGYTF
TRBD1 TRBJ2-3 14 TRBV27 . TGTGCCAGCAGTCCAACTACAGGGGGAGATACGCAGTATTTT CASSPTTGGDTQYF
. TRBJ1-3 17 TRBV28 . TGTGCCAGCAGTTCCATCAAGGGACCGTTCTCTGGAAACACCATATATTTT CASSSIKGPFSGNTIYF
. TRBJ2-1 11 TRBV5-6 . TGTGCCAGCAGCGTAGGGGATGAGCAGTTCTTC CASSVGDEQFF
. TRBJ2-1 16 TRBV28 . TGTGCCAGCAGTTTTCAGGCGGGGAGCTCCTACAATGAGCAGTTCTTC CASSFQAGSSYNEQFF
TRBD2 TRBJ2-5 17 TRBV7-9 . TGTGCCAGCAGCTTAGTACTAGCGGGGGCCGTTATGCAGACCCAGTACTTC CASSLVLAGAVMQTQYF
. TRBJ2-1 14 TRBV18 . TGTGCCAGCTCACCCACCGCAGCCTACAATGAGCAGTTCTTC CASSPTAAYNEQFF